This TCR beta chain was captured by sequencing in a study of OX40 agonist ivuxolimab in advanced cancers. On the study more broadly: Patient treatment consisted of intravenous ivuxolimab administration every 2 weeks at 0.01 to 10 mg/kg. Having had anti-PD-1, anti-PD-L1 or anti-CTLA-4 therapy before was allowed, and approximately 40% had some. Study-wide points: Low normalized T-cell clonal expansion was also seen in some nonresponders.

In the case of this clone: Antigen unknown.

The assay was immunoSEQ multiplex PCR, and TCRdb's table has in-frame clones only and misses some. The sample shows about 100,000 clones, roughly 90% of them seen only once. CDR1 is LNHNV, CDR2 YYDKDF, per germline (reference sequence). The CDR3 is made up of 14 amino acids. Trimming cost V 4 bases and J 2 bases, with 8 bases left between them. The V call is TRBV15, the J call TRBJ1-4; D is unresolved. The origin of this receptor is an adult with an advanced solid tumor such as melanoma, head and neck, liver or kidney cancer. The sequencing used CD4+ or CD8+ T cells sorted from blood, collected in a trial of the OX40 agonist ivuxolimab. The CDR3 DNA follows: TGTGCCACCAGCATGAGGGCGACTAATGAAAAACTGTTTTTT. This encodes CATSMRATNEKLFF.